Below, one T cell receptor (beta chain) is given with its context. These data come from a study of blood T cell repertoires in COVID-19. As for the study in general: Sites in the United States, Italy and Spain provided acute and convalescent COVID-19 samples. The cDNA or gDNA used as material had been derived from T cells, B-cell-depleted T cells, or PBMCs.

Using immunoSEQ multiplex PCR, the repertoire was profiled, and TCRdb retains in-frame clones only, with some absent. This table has a few hundred thousand clones, approximately 90% appearing once. Per the germline V gene, CDR1 is PRHDT and CDR2 is FYEKMQ (reference sequence). CDR3 length: 20 residues. V was clipped by 7 bases and J by 3 bases; unmatched bases: 20. The V and J genes are TRBV13 and TRBJ2-4; TRBD1 aligns across 11 bases. The TCR was taken from a woman in her forties who had recovered from COVID-19. The sequencing sample was made of peripheral blood. CDR3 in DNA: TGTGCCAGCACCCCAGGGGCGCTTCCGGGACAGGGGGGCGGCAAAAACATTCAGTACTTC. Its protein product is CASTPGALPGQGGGKNIQYF.